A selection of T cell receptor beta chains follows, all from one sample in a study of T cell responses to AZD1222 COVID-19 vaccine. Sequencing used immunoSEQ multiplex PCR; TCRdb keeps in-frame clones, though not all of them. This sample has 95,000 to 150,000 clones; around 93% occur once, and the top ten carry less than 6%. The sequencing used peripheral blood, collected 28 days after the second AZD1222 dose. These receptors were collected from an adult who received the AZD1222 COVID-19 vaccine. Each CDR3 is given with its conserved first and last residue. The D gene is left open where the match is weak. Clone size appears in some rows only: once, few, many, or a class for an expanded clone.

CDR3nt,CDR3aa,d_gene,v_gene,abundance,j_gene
TGTGCCAGCAGTGAATTTGAGCCCCAGCATTTT,CASSEFEPQHF,.,TRBV6-1,.,TRBJ1-5
TGTGCCAGCAGCGGACAGGGGGATGGACAGCCCCAGCATTTT,CASSGQGDGQPQHF,.,TRBV21-1,.,TRBJ1-5
TGTGCCAGCAGTCTTGGAGCGGGCTCCTATAATTCACCCCTCCACTTT,CASSLGAGSYNSPLHF,.,TRBV7-2,.,TRBJ1-6
TGTGCCAGCAGTGAGACGGGCACTGAAGCTTTCTTT,CASSETGTEAFF,.,TRBV2,.,TRBJ1-1
TGTGCCAGCAGTTATGACAGCAATCAGCCCCAGCATTTT,CASSYDSNQPQHF,.,TRBV6-2/TRBV6-3,once,TRBJ1-5
TGTGCCAGCACCTTAAGAGGGATCTGGACAGGGGGCGAGAATGGCTACACCTTC,CASTLRGIWTGGENGYTF,TRBD1,TRBV7-2,.,TRBJ1-2
TGTGCCAGCAGCACCCTCGCTGGACTCTACGAGCAGTACTTC,CASSTLAGLYEQYF,.,TRBV11-2,.,TRBJ2-7
TGTGCCAGCTCACCCTTAGACAGAACCAATTCACCCCTCCACTTT,CASSPLDRTNSPLHF,.,TRBV18,.,TRBJ1-6
TGTGCCAGCAGCGGGGACCCCGCAGATACGCAGTATTTT,CASSGDPADTQYF,.,TRBV11-3,once,TRBJ2-3
TGTGCCAGCAGTTTATCCCCCCCGAGGACTAACACTGAAGCTTTCTTT,CASSLSPPRTNTEAFF,.,TRBV27,.,TRBJ1-1
TGCAGTGCGGGGGGTGGCGGAGAAGCTTTCTTT,CSAGGGGEAFF,.,TRBV20-1,.,TRBJ1-1
TGTGCCAGCAGCTTACGGGGCCAATTGAATTCACCCCTCCACTTT,CASSLRGQLNSPLHF,.,TRBV5-8,.,TRBJ1-6
TGTGCCAGCAGCACACAGGGTACTAGTAAGCCCCAGCATTTT,CASSTQGTSKPQHF,.,TRBV6-5,.,TRBJ1-5
TGTGCCAGCAGTGGGAATATGAAGAACACTGAAGCTTTCTTT,CASSGNMKNTEAFF,.,TRBV27,.,TRBJ1-1
TGTGCCAGCAGTGAATTTATTTGGCCCACCGAAGCTTTCTTT,CASSEFIWPTEAFF,.,TRBV6-1,.,TRBJ1-1
TGTGCCAGCAGTGGGACTAATGGACAGGGACCGTATGGCTACACCTTC,CASSGTNGQGPYGYTF,TRBD1,TRBV6-1,.,TRBJ1-2
TGTGCCAGCAGTTATGACAGCAAAGACACCATATATTTT,CASSYDSKDTIYF,.,TRBV6-1,.,TRBJ1-3